This T cell receptor (beta chain) was captured by sequencing in a study of cytomegalovirus exposure and HLA in healthy donors. With respect to this clone: What it binds is not known.

Notes on the study in general: Exclusion as indistinguishable affected some V segments, including TRBV6-2 and TRBV6-3.

The PCR was carried out with 60 Vbeta primers and 13 Jbeta primers. Using immunoSEQ multiplex PCR, the repertoire was profiled, and TCRdb retains in-frame clones only, with some absent. The table lists 120,000 to 150,000 clones, 75% to 90% of them singletons. Germline V gene sequence: CDR1 SGHVS, CDR2 FQNEAQ. V was shortened by 7 bases and J by 4 bases, with 19 bases between the two germline ends. This CDR3 has 15 residues. This receptor was obtained from a woman in her twenties or thirties in good health and CMV-seronegative. This sequence joins TRBV7-8 and TRBJ1-2; possibly TRBD1 for D (5 bases). Sequenced input: PBMCs. The CDR3 loop is CASTPGQGTRYGYTF. For the CDR3, the DNA is TGTGCCAGCACCCCCGGGCAGGGCACCCGCTATGGCTACACCTTC.